This T cell receptor beta chain comes out of a study of blood T cell repertoires in COVID-19. Study-wide context: Some COVID-19 samples were acute and others convalescent; all came from the United States, Italy and Spain. PBMCs, B-cell-depleted T cells, or T cells provided the cDNA or gDNA that made up the material.

Assay: immunoSEQ multiplex PCR; the TCRdb copy retains only in-frame clones and omits some. The sample includes 95,000 to 120,000 clones, 75% to 90% of them seen just once. Sequencing input: peripheral blood. The source is a human donor in a cohort sampled during active COVID-19.

CDR3 in DNA: TGTGCCAGCAGCCGGGGGACTAGCGAATACAATGAGCAGTTCTTC. It specifies CASSRGTSEYNEQFF. The chain is built from TRBV9 and TRBJ2-1, with TRBD2 matching over 10 bases. Germline CDR1 SGDLS, CDR2 YYNGEE. Germline trimming cut 4 bases from V and 4 bases from J; bases unmatched to any gene: 5. The CDR3 is 15 amino acids.